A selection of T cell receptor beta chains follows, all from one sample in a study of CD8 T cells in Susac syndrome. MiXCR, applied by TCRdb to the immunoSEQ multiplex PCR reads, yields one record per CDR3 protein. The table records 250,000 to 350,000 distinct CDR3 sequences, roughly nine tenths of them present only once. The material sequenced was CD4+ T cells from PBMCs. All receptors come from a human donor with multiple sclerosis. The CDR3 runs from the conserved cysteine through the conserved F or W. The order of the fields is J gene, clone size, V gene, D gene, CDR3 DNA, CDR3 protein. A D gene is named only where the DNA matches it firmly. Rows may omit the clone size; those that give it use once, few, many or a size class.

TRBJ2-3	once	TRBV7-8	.	TGTGCCAGCAGCTTAATCATTACTTCGAGGCGCGGCACAGATACGCAGTATTTT	CASSLIITSRRGTDTQYF
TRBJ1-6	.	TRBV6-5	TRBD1	TGTGCCAGCAGTCTGGGGGACAGGGGGGATTCACCCCTCCACTTT	CASSLGDRGDSPLHF
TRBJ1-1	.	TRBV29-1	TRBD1	TGCAGCGTGGCGCGGACAGGGGGTACTACTGAAGCTTTCTTT	CSVARTGGTTEAFF
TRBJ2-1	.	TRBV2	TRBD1	TGTGCCAGTACAGGGGGCGACTACAATGAGCAGTTCTTC	CASTGGDYNEQFF
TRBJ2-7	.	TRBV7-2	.	TGTGCCAGCAGCTTAGTCGGTGACCCCTCCTACGAGCAGTACTTC	CASSLVGDPSYEQYF
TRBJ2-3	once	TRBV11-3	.	TGTGCCAGCAGCTTAGATAGGCCAGATACGCAGTATTTT	CASSLDRPDTQYF
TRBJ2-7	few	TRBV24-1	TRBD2	TGTGCCACCAGTGATGGAGCGGGAGTCGGCGAGCAGTACTTC	CATSDGAGVGEQYF
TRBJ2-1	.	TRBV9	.	TGTGCCAGCAGCGTAGGTCTCGCATCGAGCTCCTACAATGAGCAGTTCTTC	CASSVGLASSSYNEQFF
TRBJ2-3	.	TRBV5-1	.	TGCGCCAGCAGCATTAGCTGGGTGGCGGGTCGAAGCACAGATACGCAGTATTTT	CASSISWVAGRSTDTQYF
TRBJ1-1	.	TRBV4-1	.	TGCGCCAGCAGCCAAGTCCGAACGAACACTGAAGCTTTCTTT	CASSQVRTNTEAFF
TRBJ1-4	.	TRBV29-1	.	TGCAGCGCGGCCCGGACGACAGGCTATAATGAAAAACTGTTTTTT	CSAARTTGYNEKLFF
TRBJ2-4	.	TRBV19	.	TGTGCCAGTAGTACCGGAGACATTCAGTACTTC	CASSTGDIQYF
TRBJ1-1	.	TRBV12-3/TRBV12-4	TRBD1	TGTGCCAGCAGCCTCTGGACAGGGAACACTGAAGCTTTCTTT	CASSLWTGNTEAFF
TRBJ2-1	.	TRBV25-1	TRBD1	TGTGCCAGCAGTGGAGGGACAGCAGGGAACAATGAGCAGTTCTTC	CASSGGTAGNNEQFF
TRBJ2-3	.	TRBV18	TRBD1	TGTGCCAGCTCCTGGGACAGGGGGCGCCCAGATACGCAGTATTTT	CASSWDRGRPDTQYF
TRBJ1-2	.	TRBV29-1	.	TGCAGCTACGGGCAGGGCGGCGACTATGGCTACACCTTC	CSYGQGGDYGYTF
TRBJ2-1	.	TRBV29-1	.	TGCAGCGTTGAAATATGGGGAAACAATGAGCAGTTCTTC	CSVEIWGNNEQFF
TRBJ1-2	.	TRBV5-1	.	TGCGCCAGCAGCCTGGAACCTTTAGACAGAGACTATGGCTACACCTTC	CASSLEPLDRDYGYTF
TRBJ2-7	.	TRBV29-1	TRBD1	TGCAGCGTTGAACAGTTCGGACAGGGGATCACCTACGAGCAGTACTTC	CSVEQFGQGITYEQYF
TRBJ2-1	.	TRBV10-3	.	TGTGCCATCAGTGAGTCAGTCCCGTGGAACTCCTACAATGAGCAGTTCTTC	CAISESVPWNSYNEQFF
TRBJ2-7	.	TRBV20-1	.	TGCAGTGCTAGCGTCGGGGGCGCACGGTACTTC	CSASVGGARYF
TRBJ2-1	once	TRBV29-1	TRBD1	TGCAGCGTTGGACAGGGGGCCGATGAGCAGTTCTTC	CSVGQGADEQFF
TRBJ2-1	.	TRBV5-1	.	TGCGCCAGCAGCCTGCGGAGCGGAGCTCCCACACCGAATGAGCAGTTCTTC	CASSLRSGAPTPNEQFF
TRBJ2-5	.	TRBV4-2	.	TGTGCCAGCAGCCTTCGGGAGAAATTCGGAACCCAGTACTTC	CASSLREKFGTQYF
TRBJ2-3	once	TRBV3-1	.	TGTGCCAGCAGCCAAGGGCGGAGCACAGATACGCAGTATTTT	CASSQGRSTDTQYF
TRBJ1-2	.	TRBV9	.	TGTGCCAGCAGCGTACAGGGCGGTGGCTACACCTTC	CASSVQGGGYTF
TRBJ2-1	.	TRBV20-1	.	TGCAGTGCTAGAGGTTCCCTAGTGCTTCATCTCAATGAGCAGTTCTTC	CSARGSLVLHLNEQFF
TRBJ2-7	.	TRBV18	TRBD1	TGTGCCAGCTCAGGGAGAACAGGGGGCTCCTACGAGCAGTACTTC	CASSGRTGGSYEQYF
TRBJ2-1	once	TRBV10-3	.	TGTGCCATCAGTGGGCTGGGGGGAGAAATAAATGAGCAGTTCTTC	CAISGLGGEINEQFF
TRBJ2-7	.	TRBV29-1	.	TGCAGCGCCAATTACGAGCAGTACTTC	CSANYEQYF
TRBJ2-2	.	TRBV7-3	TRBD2	TGTGCCAGCAGCCCGAACGGGGGGGGGCGGGTCACCGGGGAGCTGTTTTTT	CASSPNGGGRVTGELFF
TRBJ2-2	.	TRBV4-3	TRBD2	TGCGCCAGCAGCCTCGGACTAGCGGGAGATCCGAACACCGGGGAGCTGTTTTTT	CASSLGLAGDPNTGELFF
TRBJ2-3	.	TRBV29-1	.	TGCAGCGTTCTCCCGAGGGGGGATACGCAGTATTTT	CSVLPRGDTQYF
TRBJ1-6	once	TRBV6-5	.	TGTGCCAGCAGCCGAGATTATCGGAATTCACCCCTCCACTTT	CASSRDYRNSPLHF
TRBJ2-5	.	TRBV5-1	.	TGCGCCAGCAGCCTGACTAGTGATCAAGAGACCCAGTACTTC	CASSLTSDQETQYF
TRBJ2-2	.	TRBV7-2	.	TGTGCCAGCAGCTTATGGGCCGCTGGCCTCACCGGGGAGCTGTTTTTT	CASSLWAAGLTGELFF
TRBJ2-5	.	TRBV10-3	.	TGTGCCATCAGTACTGGGGGGGAGACCCAGTACTTC	CAISTGGETQYF
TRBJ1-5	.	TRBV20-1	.	TGCAGTGCTGCGGCGGCCCCCGGTCAGCCCCAGCATTTT	CSAAAAPGQPQHF
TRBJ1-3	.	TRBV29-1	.	TGCAGCGGGGGCAGGGATGAAGGCACCATATATTTT	CSGGRDEGTIYF
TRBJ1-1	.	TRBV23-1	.	TGCGCCAGCGCCCCTCGGGGGCCCGAAGGAGAGACTGAAGCTTTCTTT	CASAPRGPEGETEAFF
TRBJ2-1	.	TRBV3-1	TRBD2	TGTGCCAGCAGCCAAGAACACGGGGGGGCCTACAATGAGCAGTTCTTC	CASSQEHGGAYNEQFF
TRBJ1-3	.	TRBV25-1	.	TGTGCCAGCAGTGAAAACAGGGACGGAAACACCATATATTTT	CASSENRDGNTIYF
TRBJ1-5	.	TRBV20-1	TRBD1	TGCAGTGCTCAAGCCGGGACAGGGTTCCGCAATCAGCCCCAGCATTTT	CSAQAGTGFRNQPQHF
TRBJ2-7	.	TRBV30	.	TGTGCCTGGAGTCAAGGATACGAGCAGTACTTC	CAWSQGYEQYF
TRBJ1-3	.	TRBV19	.	TGTGCCACATTCGGGGGGACTGGAAACACCATATATTTT	CATFGGTGNTIYF
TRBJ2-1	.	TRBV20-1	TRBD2	TGCAGTGCTAGTATGAGCGGGAGAAGCAATGAGCAGTTCTTC	CSASMSGRSNEQFF
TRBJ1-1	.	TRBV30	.	TGTGCCTGGAGTACCAGGAGGAGTGAAGCTTTCTTT	CAWSTRRSEAFF
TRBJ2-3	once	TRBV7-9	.	TGTGCCAGCAGCTTCTGGAAAGGCCCGCGCACAGATACGCAGTATTTT	CASSFWKGPRTDTQYF
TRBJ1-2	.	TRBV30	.	TGTGCCTGGAGTACAGGGACACTTGGCTACACCTTC	CAWSTGTLGYTF
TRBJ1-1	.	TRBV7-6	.	TGTGCCAGCAGCTTAGGGGGCAAGGGATTCGAAGCTTTCTTT	CASSLGGKGFEAFF
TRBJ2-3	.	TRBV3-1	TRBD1	TGTGCCAGCAGACACGGGACAGGCCCTACGAGCACAGATACGCAGTATTTT	CASRHGTGPTSTDTQYF
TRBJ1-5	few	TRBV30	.	TGTGCCTGGAGTGGCCCGGGAGGGCCCCAGCATTTT	CAWSGPGGPQHF
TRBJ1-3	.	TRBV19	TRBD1	TGTGCCAGTAGCGCAGGGGGCACGGGGGGAAACACCATATATTTT	CASSAGGTGGNTIYF
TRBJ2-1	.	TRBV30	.	TGTGCCTGGAGCCGAGGGGGGAGGGTACTCTCCTACAATGAGCAGTTCTTC	CAWSRGGRVLSYNEQFF